The 26 T cell receptor beta chains in this list originate from one sample, sequenced in a study of blood T cells in healthy people across ages (dated by TCRdb to between 2015 and 2017). The receptor library was made with 5' RACE. Sequencing was performed on an Illumina HiSeq 2500. A second PCR of about 7 to 12 cycles was run with a J-beta primer mix and a sample-barcoded 5' primer. The public reads were run again by TCRdb, first through fastp at Q25 and then through MiXCR, and only productive beta chains were kept. Each entry is one CDR3 protein sequence, shown with its most common DNA and genes. The sample table records about 640,000 distinct CDR3 sequences; roughly 31% of these occur just once. The top ten clones comprise 15% to 18% of the sample. Sequencing input: blood. The source is a woman at least 80 years old in good health.

This clonotype was recorded many times. This chain links TRBV27 with TRBJ2-7; 7 bases match TRBD1. The germline CDR1 and CDR2 sequences are MNHEY and SMNVEV (reference sequence). The V gene end was trimmed by 6 bases and the J gene end by 0 bases; junction bases not matched to a gene: 5. The CDR3 runs to 14 residues. In DNA form, the CDR3 reads TGTGCCAGCAGGGACAGGCGACTCTCCTACGAGCAGTACTTC. Translating gives CASRDRRLSYEQYF.

In its sample, this clonotype was seen many times. CDR3: CASSTIAGGLRETQYF. In DNA form, the CDR3 reads TGTGCCAGCAGCACCATAGCGGGGGGGCTGAGAGAGACCCAGTACTTC. The gene calls are TRBV7-2 and TRBJ2-5, with TRBD2 matching over 11 bases. This CDR3 is 16 amino acids long. The germline V gene has CDR1 SGHTA and CDR2 FQGNSA. The V and J ends lost 5 bases and 4 bases, in that order; junction bases with no gene match: 9.

This clonotype was counted between two and nine times. The V gene is TRBV6-1, the J gene TRBJ2-3, with 12 bases lining up with TRBD2. V trimming: 7 bases; J trimming: 0 bases; junction bases outside the gene matches: 11. The V gene's germline CDR1 is MNHNS and CDR2 SASEGT. The CDR3 consists of 18 residues. The CDR3 region has the DNA TGTGCCAGCAAGGGGATCACGACTAGCGGGGGAAGCACAGATACGCAGTATTTT. Its translation: CASKGITTSGGSTDTQYF.

The chain is built from TRBV15 and TRBJ1-4; 10 bases line up with TRBD1. This CDR3 contains 16 residues. Germline V gene sequence: CDR1 LNHNV, CDR2 YYDKDF (reference sequence). V shed 0 bases, J shed 12 bases, and the junction held 10 bases outside the gene matches. The DNA for the CDR3 is TGTGCCACCAGCAGAGAATCTGGGACAGGGGCCGGGGAACTGTTTTTT. Translated: CATSRESGTGAGELFF.

The table lists this clonotype with many counts. V gene TRBV20-1 combines with J gene TRBJ2-5; TRBD1 matches 12 bases. The germline CDR1 and CDR2 sequences are DFQATT and SNEGSKA (reference sequence). The CDR3 consists of 16 residues. Losses at the gene ends were 5 bases for V and 5 bases for J; bases not matched to a gene: 12. The CDR3, as DNA: TGCAGTGCTGTCCCCGGGACAGGGGGCAGGGTGGAGACCCAGTACTTC. This codes for CSAVPGTGGRVETQYF.

The CDR3 is CSACETGGADTQYF. The CDR3 DNA reads as TGCAGTGCTTGCGAAACAGGGGGAGCAGATACGCAGTATTTT. The rearrangement links TRBV20-1 to TRBJ2-3; 8 bases align to TRBD1. The CDR3 totals 14 residues. Losses at the gene ends were 5 bases for V and 4 bases for J; bases not matched to a gene: 8. Germline lookup yields CDR1 DFQATT and CDR2 SNEGSKA (reference sequence).

To note about this clonotype: One end of the junction does not line up with germline, which may come from a read error. The CDR3 nucleotides read TGTGGCAGCAGCCCTACTAGCGGGAGATACTACGAGCAGTACTTC. Protein sequence: CGSSPTSGRYYEQYF. This rearrangement joins TRBV5-5 to TRBJ2-4; TRBD2 aligns across 11 bases. The J call is in doubt because the DNA end fits TRBJ2-7 better. The length of the CDR3 is 15 residues. Germline V lookup: CDR1 SGHKS, CDR2 YYEKEE (reference sequence).

The chain joins TRBV5-8 to TRBJ1-5; D is perhaps TRBD1 (6 bases). The CDR3 extends over 15 amino acids. The germline V and J ends were trimmed by 0 bases and 1 base, with 8 bases remaining between them. CDR1 SGHTS and CDR2 YDEGEE come from the germline V gene. CDR3 sequence: CASSLDRVSNQPQHF. The CDR3 DNA sequence: TGTGCCAGCAGCTTGGACAGGGTCAGCAATCAGCCCCAGCATTTT. The whole variable domain, remainder taken from reference TRBV5-8 and TRBJ1-5, is EAGVTQSPTHLIKTRGQQATLRCSPISGHTSVYWYQQALGLGLQFLLWYDEGEERNRGNFPPRFSGRQFPNYSSELNVNALELEDSALYLCASSLDRVSNQPQHFGDGTRLSIL.

This clonotype was seen a few times. A single base separates this from a much larger clone, so it may be a read error. This chain uses TRBV18 with TRBJ2-4; D is unresolved. The tail of the sequence fits TRBJ2-5 better, so the J call may be wrong. The length of the CDR3 is 13 residues. Looked up from germline, CDR1 is KGHSH and CDR2 is LQKENI. The CDR3 DNA is TGTGCCAGCTCACCGCCCTTGCAAGAGACCCAGTACTTC. Its protein product is CASSPPLQETQYF.

The sample holds many counts of this clonotype. The chain links TRBV7-2 to TRBJ2-7; D is unclear. CDR1 and CDR2 (germline): SGHTA, FQGNSA. The CDR3 spans 13 residues. Trimming took 2 bases from V and 5 from J, leaving 10 bases between them. CDR3: CASSLSRIHEQYF. The CDR3 nucleotides read TGTGCCAGCAGCTTATCCCGTATCCACGAGCAGTACTTC.

The rearrangement uses TRBV7-2 and TRBJ2-2, with D possibly being TRBD1 or TRBD2 (6 bases each). V was clipped by 7 bases and J by 4 bases, with 16 bases between them. The CDR3 runs 15 residues. Germline assignment: CDR1 SGHTA and CDR2 FQGNSA. CDR3: CASMPDRAGTGELFF. Here the CDR3 DNA reads TGTGCCAGCATGCCGGACAGAGCGGGCACCGGGGAGCTGTTTTTT.

Ten or more counts support this clonotype. The rearrangement joins TRBV9 to TRBJ2-5, with a tentative D call TRBD2 (5 bases). Germline CDR1 reads SGDLS; CDR2 reads YYNGEE. V gave up 4 bases and J gave up 0 bases, with 7 bases separating them. The CDR3 runs 13 residues. CDR3 sequence reads: CASSTGNQETQYF. The CDR3 region has the DNA TGTGCCAGCAGCACGGGGAACCAAGAGACCCAGTACTTC.

This clonotype appeared once. This could be a read error, since a much larger clone is one nucleotide away. The chain carries TRBV24-1 and TRBJ2-1; 7 nucleotides align to TRBD1. Germline V gene data show CDR1 as KGHDR and CDR2 as SFDVKD. This CDR3 is built from 13 residues. Unmatched junction bases numbered 5, after V lost 1 base and J lost 12 bases. Written as DNA, the CDR3 is TGTGCCACCAGTGATTTACAGGGGCGGAGGCAGTTCTTC. This translates into CATSDLQGRRQFF.

This chain uses TRBV20-1 with TRBJ2-7; D may match TRBD1 or TRBD2 (5 bases each). The J call may be in error: the DNA end matches TRBJ2-5 better. The CDR3 is made up of 16 amino acids. Germline values: CDR1 DFQATT, CDR2 SNEGSKA (reference sequence). CDR3 amino acids: CSARGPRGAGGETQYF. The DNA of the CDR3 is TGCAGTGCTAGAGGCCCCCGAGGGGCCGGCGGAGAGACCCAGTACTTC.

V is TRBV6-2 or TRBV6-3 and J is TRBJ2-5, with TRBD2 as a possible D gene (5 bases). Per the germline V gene, CDR1 is MNHEY and CDR2 is SVGEGT. Between the trimmed V and J ends, which lost 6 bases and 2 bases, there was a span of 13 bases. This CDR3 spans 14 amino acids. The CDR3 nucleotides read TGTGCCAGCAGCCACAGTGCGGGTCAAGAGACCCAGTACTTC. Amino acid sequence: CASSHSAGQETQYF.

The table lists this clonotype with a few counts. The chain joins TRBV6-5 to TRBJ2-2, with no clear D. The V gene lost 6 bases and the J gene lost 8 bases, with 16 bases spanning the gap. CDR3 length: 14 amino acids. Looked up from germline, CDR1 is MNHEY and CDR2 is SVGAGI. This chain's CDR3 is CASRPTYEAGELFF. CDR3 in DNA: TGTGCCAGCAGACCCACGTATGAGGCTGGGGAGCTGTTTTTT.

This clonotype was seen only a few times. The gene calls are TRBV2 and TRBJ2-2, with 7 bases identical to TRBD1. CDR1 and CDR2 from the germline V gene are SNHLY and FYNNEI. CDR3 length: 18 amino acids. Trimming at V came to 5 bases and at J to 0 bases, leaving 12 bases not matched to a gene. CDR3 DNA sequence: TGTGCCAGCAGTCCTATTTACACCGGGACAGCGAACACCGGGGAGCTGTTTTTT. Residues: CASSPIYTGTANTGELFF.

With respect to this clonotype: Given a much more abundant clone one base away, this may be a read error. The V and J genes are TRBV6-5 and TRBJ1-1; D remains ambiguous. Germline V gives CDR1 MNHEY, CDR2 SVGAGI. The CDR3 length is 15 residues. V dropped 6 bases and J dropped 5 bases, with 19 bases sitting between them. The CDR3 DNA reads TGTGCCAGCAGACGCGTGATATCGACCGAGACTGAAGCTTTCTTT. Amino acids: CASRRVISTETEAFF.

On this clonotype: A clone one base away is much larger, so this may be a read error. This chain connects TRBV6-1 to TRBJ1-1; no clear D gene. In germline, CDR1 is MNHNS, CDR2 SASEGT. The length of the CDR3 is 13 residues. The CDR3 DNA reads as TGTGCCTGCAGCGACGGGCTTAGAACTGAAGCTTTCTTT. Its protein is CACSDGLRTEAFF.

J is TRBJ2-7 and V is TRBV20-1, with TRBD2 matching over 7 bases. Unmatched junction bases numbered 14, after V lost 3 bases and J lost 0 bases. The CDR3 totals 17 residues. CDR1 and CDR2 (germline): DFQATT, SNEGSKA (reference sequence). The CDR3 here is CSARGGYRTLSSYEQYF. CDR3 DNA sequence: TGCAGTGCTAGGGGAGGGTACCGAACTCTGAGCTCCTACGAGCAGTACTTC.

Concerning this clonotype itself: This may arise from a read error, as a much more abundant clone is one base away. The V call is TRBV5-1, the J call TRBJ2-3; 9 bases match TRBD2. CDR3 size: 15 residues. Germline lookup yields CDR1 SGHRS and CDR2 YFSETQ. DNA for the CDR3: TGCGCCAGCAGCATCCTAGCGGGGAGCACAGGTACGCAGTATTTT. Translating gives CASSILAGSTGTQYF. Supplemented by reference TRBV5-1 and TRBJ2-3, the full variable domain reads KAGVTQTPRYLIKTRGQQVTLSCSPISGHRSVSWYQQTPGQGLQFLFEYFSETQRNKGNFPGRFSGRQFSNSRSEMNVSTLELGDSALYLCASSILAGSTGTQYFGPGTRLTVL.

This clonotype was counted many times. V usage is TRBV7-2 and J usage is TRBJ1-5; D gene ambiguous. Trimming left V 5 bases short and J 2 bases short, with 10 bases between. The CDR3 contains 14 residues. Germline V gives CDR1 SGHTA, CDR2 FQGNSA. The CDR3 coding sequence is TGTGCCAGCAGCCCTCGGTCGGGCAATCAGCCCCAGCATTTT. The encoded protein is CASSPRSGNQPQHF. Looking up the rest from reference TRBV7-2 and TRBJ1-5 gives the full variable domain: GAGVSQSPSNKVTEKGKDVELRCDPISGHTALYWYRQSLGQGLEFLIYFQGNSAPDKSGLPSDRFSAERTGGSVSTLTIQRTQQEDSAVYLCASSPRSGNQPQHFGDGTRLSIL.

With regard to this clonotype: A much larger clone differs from this one at a single base, so this may be a read error. V gene TRBV27 combines with J gene TRBJ1-4, with 7 bases aligning to TRBD1. The CDR3 loop spans 18 amino acids. Germline CDR1 is MNHEY and CDR2 is SMNVEV (reference sequence). CDR3 residues: CASSRGDRYTPTNEKLYF. CDR3 nucleotides: TGTGCCAGCAGCCGCGGGGACAGATACACCCCAACTAATGAAAAACTGTATTTT.

Worth noting for this clonotype: A much larger clone lies a single base off, so this may be a read error. The chain recombines TRBV3-1 with TRBJ1-2; 11 positions agree with TRBD1. The length of the CDR3 is 15 residues. In germline, CDR1 is LGHDT, CDR2 YNNKEL (reference sequence). V gave up 4 bases and J gave up 2 bases; unmatched junction bases: 3. CDR3 coding DNA: TGTGCCAGCAGCCCCCGGGACAGGGGGAACTATGGCTACACCTTC. Translation: CASSPRDRGNYGYTF.

This clonotype was recorded at least ten times. The chain links TRBV6-2 or TRBV6-3 to TRBJ1-4; no clear D gene. CDR1 MNHEY and CDR2 SVGEGT come from the germline V gene. V shed 4 bases and J shed 4 bases, with 10 bases lying between them. The CDR3 is 14 residues long. The CDR3 protein is CASSWAGGNEKLFF. DNA for the CDR3: TGTGCCAGCAGTTGGGCAGGCGGTAATGAAAAACTGTTTTTT.

This clonotype was seen a few times. The chain couples TRBV5-6 to TRBJ2-1; 8 bases align to TRBD1. The end of the DNA aligns better with TRBJ2-7, so the J call may be wrong. The CDR3 loop spans 15 amino acids. The germline CDR1 and CDR2 sequences are SGHDT and YYEEEE. The CDR3 coding sequence is TGTGCCAGCAGACATGGACAGGGCTCCTACAATGAGCAGTACTTC. Its protein product is CASRHGQGSYNEQYF.